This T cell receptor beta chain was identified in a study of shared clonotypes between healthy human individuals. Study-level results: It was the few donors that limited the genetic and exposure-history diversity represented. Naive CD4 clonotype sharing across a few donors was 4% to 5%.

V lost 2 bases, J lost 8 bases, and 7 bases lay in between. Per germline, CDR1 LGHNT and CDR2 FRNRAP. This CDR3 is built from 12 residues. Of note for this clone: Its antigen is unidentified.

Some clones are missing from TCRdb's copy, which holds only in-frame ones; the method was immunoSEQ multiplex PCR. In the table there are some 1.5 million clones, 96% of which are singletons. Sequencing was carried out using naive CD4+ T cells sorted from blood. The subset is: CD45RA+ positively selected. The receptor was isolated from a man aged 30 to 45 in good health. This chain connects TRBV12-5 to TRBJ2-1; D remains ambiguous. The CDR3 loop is CASGLKVDEQFF. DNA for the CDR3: TGTGCTAGTGGTTTGAAGGTCGATGAGCAGTTCTTC.